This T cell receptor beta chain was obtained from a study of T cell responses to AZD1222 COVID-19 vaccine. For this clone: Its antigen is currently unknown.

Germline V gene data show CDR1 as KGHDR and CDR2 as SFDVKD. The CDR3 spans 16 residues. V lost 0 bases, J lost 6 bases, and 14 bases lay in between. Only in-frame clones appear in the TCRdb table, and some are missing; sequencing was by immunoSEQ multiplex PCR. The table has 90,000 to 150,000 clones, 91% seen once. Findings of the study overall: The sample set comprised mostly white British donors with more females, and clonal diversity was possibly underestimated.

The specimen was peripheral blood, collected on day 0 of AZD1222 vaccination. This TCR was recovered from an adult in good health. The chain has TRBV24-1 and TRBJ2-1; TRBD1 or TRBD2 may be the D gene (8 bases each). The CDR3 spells CATSDLTGGTSNEQFF. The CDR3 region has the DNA TGTGCCACCAGTGATTTGACAGGGGGGACTAGCAATGAGCAGTTCTTC.